Reported below is one T cell receptor (beta chain). This entry comes from a study of cytomegalovirus exposure and HLA in healthy donors. The V segment lost 5 bases and the J segment 8 bases; nucleotides outside the gene matches: 6. The CDR3 is made up of 14 amino acids. 60 Vbeta and 13 Jbeta primers were used in PCR. Libraries were prepared by immunoSEQ multiplex PCR; TCRdb keeps only in-frame clonotypes and omits some of them. The data show roughly 87,000 clones, with 70% to 75% seen just once and 4.2% held by the top ten. The receptor comes from a man in his sixties in good health and CMV-seronegative. The material sequenced was PBMCs. The chain uses TRBV5-3 and TRBJ2-1; 11 nucleotides line up with TRBD2. TRBV5-3 is noted as an ORF with a role that remains uncertain. The CDR3 nucleotides read TGTGCCAGAAGGGGTAGCGGGGGGGCGTATGAGCAGTTCTTC. This codes for CARRGSGGAYEQFF.